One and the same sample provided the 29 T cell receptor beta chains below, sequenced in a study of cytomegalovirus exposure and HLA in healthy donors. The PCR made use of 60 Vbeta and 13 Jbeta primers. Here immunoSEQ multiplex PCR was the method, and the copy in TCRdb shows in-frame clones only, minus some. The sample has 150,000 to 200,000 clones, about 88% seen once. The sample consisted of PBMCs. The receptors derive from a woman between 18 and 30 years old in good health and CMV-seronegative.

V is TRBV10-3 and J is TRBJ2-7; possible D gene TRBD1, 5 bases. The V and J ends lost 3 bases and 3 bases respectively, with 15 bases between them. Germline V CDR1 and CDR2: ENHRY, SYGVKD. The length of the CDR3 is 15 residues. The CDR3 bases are TGTGCCATCAGTGATGCAGGGAAGAGCTTCTACGAGCAGTACTTC. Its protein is CAISDAGKSFYEQYF.

CDR3 in DNA: TGTGCCAGTACCCGGGACAGGGATCAGCCCCAGCATTTT. Translated: CASTRDRDQPQHF. The chain combines TRBV19 with TRBJ1-5, with 9 positions matching TRBD1. Germline assignment: CDR1 LNHDA and CDR2 SQIVND (reference sequence). The J segment lost 5 bases and the V segment lost 7 bases, leaving 3 bases of the junction unmatched. This CDR3 has 13 amino acids.

The CDR3, as DNA: TGTGCCAGCAGTGAAGTCGGAAGGGGAGGTCAGCCCCAGCATTTT. It is translated as CASSEVGRGGQPQHF. The chain has TRBV6-1 and TRBJ1-5; D perhaps matches TRBD1 (5 bases). Trimming took off 1 base at V and 6 bases at J, with 13 bases between the two ends. This CDR3 is built from 15 residues. Germline V gene sequence: CDR1 MNHNS, CDR2 SASEGT.

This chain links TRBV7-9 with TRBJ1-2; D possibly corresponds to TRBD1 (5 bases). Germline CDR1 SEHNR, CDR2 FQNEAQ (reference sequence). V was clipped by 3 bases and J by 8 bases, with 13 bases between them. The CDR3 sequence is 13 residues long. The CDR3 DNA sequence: TGTGCCAGCAGCTTCGAACAGGCCGGGGGCTACACCTTC. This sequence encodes CASSFEQAGGYTF.

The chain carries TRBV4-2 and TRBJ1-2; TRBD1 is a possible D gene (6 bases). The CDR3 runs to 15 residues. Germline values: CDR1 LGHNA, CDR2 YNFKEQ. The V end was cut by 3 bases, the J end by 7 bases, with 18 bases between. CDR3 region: CASSQTGAGEGGYTF. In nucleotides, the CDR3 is TGTGCCAGCAGCCAGACAGGAGCAGGGGAAGGTGGCTACACCTTC.

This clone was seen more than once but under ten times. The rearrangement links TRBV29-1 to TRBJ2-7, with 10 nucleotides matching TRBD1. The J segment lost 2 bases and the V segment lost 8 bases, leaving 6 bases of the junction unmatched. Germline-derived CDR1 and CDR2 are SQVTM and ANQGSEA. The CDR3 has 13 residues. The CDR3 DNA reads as TGCAGCTCCCGGGACAGGGGAACCTACGAGCAGTACTTC. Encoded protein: CSSRDRGTYEQYF.

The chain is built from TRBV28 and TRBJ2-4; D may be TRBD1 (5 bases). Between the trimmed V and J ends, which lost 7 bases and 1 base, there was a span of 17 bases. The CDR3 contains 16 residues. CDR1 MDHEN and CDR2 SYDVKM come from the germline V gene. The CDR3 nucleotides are TGTGCCAGCAAGAAAGGGGAACGGTCTGCCAAAAACATTCAGTACTTC. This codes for CASKKGERSAKNIQYF.

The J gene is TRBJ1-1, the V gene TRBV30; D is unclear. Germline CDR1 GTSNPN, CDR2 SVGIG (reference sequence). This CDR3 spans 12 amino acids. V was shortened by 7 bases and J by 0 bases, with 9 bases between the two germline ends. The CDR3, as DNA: TGTGCCTTAGGCACTATGAACACTGAAGCTTTCTTT. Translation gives CALGTMNTEAFF.

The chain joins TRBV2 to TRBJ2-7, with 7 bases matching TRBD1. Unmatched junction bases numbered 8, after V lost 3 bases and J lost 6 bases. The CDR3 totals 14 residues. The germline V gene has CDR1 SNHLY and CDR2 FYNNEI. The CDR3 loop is CASSDARTGGEQYF. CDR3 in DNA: TGTGCCAGCAGTGACGCTAGGACAGGAGGCGAGCAGTACTTC.

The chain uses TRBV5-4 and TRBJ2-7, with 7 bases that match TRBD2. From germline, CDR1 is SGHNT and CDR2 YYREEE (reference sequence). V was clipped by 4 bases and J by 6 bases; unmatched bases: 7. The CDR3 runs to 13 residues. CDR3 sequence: CASSPRPGGEQYF. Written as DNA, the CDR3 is TGTGCCAGCAGCCCGCGGCCGGGAGGCGAGCAGTACTTC.

CDR3 in DNA: TGTGCCAGCAGCCGGGATCCGATCCTCCACTTT. Protein: CASSRDPILHF. This chain uses TRBV7-9 with TRBJ1-6, with D hard to call. CDR1 SEHNR and CDR2 FQNEAQ come from the germline V gene (reference sequence). Between the trimmed V and J ends, which lost 5 bases and 15 bases, there was a span of 11 bases. The length of the CDR3 is 11 residues.

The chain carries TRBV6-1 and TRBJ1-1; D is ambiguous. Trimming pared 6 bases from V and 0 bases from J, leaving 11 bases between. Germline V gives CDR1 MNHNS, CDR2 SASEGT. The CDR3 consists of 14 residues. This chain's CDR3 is CASRSGGLNTEAFF. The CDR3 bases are TGTGCCAGCAGGTCGGGAGGGTTGAACACTGAAGCTTTCTTT.

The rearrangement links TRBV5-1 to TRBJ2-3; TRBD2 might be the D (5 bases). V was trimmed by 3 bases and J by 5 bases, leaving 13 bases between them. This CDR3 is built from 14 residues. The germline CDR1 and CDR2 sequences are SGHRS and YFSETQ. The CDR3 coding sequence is TGCGCCAGCAGCTACGACGGGATGAGAGATACGCAGTATTTT. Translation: CASSYDGMRDTQYF.

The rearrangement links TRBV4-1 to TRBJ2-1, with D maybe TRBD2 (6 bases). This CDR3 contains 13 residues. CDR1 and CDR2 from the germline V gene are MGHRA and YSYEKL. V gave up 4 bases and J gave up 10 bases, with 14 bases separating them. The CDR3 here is CASSPSESSEQFF. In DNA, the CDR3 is TGCGCCAGCAGCCCTAGCGAGTCCTCGGAGCAGTTCTTC.

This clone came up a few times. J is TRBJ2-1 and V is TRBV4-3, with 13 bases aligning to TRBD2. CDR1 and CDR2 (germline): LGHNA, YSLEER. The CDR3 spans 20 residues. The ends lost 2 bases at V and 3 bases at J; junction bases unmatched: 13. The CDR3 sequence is CASSQSTSGRTQSFYNEQFF. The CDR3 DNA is TGCGCCAGCAGCCAATCGACTAGCGGGAGGACCCAATCCTTCTACAATGAGCAGTTCTTC.

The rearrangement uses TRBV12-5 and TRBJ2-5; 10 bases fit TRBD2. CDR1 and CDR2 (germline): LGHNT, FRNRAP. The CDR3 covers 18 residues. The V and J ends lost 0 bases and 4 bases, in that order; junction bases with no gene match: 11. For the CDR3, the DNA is TGTGCTAGTGGTTTGGTGGGGGGTCCAGCGGGAGGGAGAGAGACCCAGTACTTC. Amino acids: CASGLVGGPAGGRETQYF.

CDR3: CATRAMGRSIYEQYF. The CDR3 DNA sequence: TGTGCCACTAGGGCGATGGGGAGATCGATCTACGAGCAGTACTTC. The gene calls are TRBV19 and TRBJ2-7; D possibly corresponds to TRBD2 (5 bases). The V gene lost 10 bases and the J gene lost 3 bases, with 22 bases spanning the gap. Germline V lookup: CDR1 LNHDA, CDR2 SQIVND (reference sequence). This CDR3 contains 15 residues.

The CDR3 loop is CASSKTGTGVYEQYF. The DNA for the CDR3 is TGTGCCAGCAGCAAAACCGGGACAGGGGTCTACGAGCAGTACTTC. The chain combines TRBV27 with TRBJ2-7, with 10 bases fitting TRBD1. Germline lookup yields CDR1 MNHEY and CDR2 SMNVEV (reference sequence). The CDR3 is 15 amino acids. With 6 bases clipped from V and 3 bases from J, the junction kept 8 bases outside the gene matches.

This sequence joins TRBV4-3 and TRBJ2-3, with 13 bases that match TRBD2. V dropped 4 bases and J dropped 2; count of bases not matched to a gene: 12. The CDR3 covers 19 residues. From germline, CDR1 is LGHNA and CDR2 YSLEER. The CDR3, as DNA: TGCGCCAGCAGCCGAGCATTTGGGACTAGCGGGACTAACACAGATACGCAGTATTTT. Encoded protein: CASSRAFGTSGTNTDTQYF.

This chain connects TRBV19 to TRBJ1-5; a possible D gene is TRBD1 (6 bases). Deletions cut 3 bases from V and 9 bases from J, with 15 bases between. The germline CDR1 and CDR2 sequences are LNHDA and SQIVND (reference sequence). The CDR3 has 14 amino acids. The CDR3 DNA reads TGTGCCAGTAGTATGTCCAGGGGCCAGGGGCCCCAGCATTTT. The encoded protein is CASSMSRGQGPQHF.

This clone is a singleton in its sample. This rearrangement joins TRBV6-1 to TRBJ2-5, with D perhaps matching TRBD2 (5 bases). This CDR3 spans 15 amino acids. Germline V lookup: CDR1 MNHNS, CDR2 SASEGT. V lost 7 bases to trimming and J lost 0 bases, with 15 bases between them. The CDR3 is CASIPSPGYQETQYF. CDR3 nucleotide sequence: TGTGCCAGCATCCCCTCCCCGGGGTACCAAGAGACCCAGTACTTC.

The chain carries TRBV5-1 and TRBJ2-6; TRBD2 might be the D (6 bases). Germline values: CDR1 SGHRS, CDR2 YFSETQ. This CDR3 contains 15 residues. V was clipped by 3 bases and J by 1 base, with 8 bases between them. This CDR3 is CASSWGTSGANVLTF. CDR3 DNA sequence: TGCGCCAGCAGCTGGGGGACTTCTGGGGCCAACGTCCTGACTTTC.

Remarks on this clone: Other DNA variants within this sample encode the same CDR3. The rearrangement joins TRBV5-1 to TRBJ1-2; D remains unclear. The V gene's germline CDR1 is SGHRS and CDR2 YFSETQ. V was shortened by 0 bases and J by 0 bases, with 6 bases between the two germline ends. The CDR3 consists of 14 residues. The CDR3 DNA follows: TGCGCCAGCAGCTTGGACAGAGCTAACTATGGCTACACCTTC. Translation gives CASSLDRANYGYTF.

In DNA form, the CDR3 reads TGTGCCACCAGCAGAGATCTAGAGCCCTACAATGAGCAGTTCTTC. It yields the protein CATSRDLEPYNEQFF. This chain connects TRBV15 to TRBJ2-1; D ambiguous. Germline V gene lookup returns CDR1 LNHNV and CDR2 YYDKDF (reference sequence). This CDR3 has 15 amino acids. With 0 bases removed from V and 2 bases from J, the gap between germline ends came to 8 bases.

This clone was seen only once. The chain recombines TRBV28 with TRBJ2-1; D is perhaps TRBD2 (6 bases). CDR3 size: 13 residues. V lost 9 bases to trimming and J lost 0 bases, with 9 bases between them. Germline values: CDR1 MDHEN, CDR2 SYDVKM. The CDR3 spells CASGGFSYNEQFF. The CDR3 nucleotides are TGTGCCAGTGGAGGGTTCTCCTACAATGAGCAGTTCTTC. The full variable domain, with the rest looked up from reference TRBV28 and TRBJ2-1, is DVKVTQSSRYLVKRTGEKVFLECVQDMDHENMFWYRQDPGLGLRLIYFSYDVKMKEKGDIPEGYSVSREKKERFSLILESASTNQTSMYLCASGGFSYNEQFFGPGTRLTVL.

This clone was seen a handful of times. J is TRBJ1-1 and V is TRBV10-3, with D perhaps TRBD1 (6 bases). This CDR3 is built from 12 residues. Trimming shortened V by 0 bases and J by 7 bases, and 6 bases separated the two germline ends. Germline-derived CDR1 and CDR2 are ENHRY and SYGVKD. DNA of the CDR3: TGTGCCATCAGTGAGTCGGACAGTGAAGCTTTCTTT. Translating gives CAISESDSEAFF.

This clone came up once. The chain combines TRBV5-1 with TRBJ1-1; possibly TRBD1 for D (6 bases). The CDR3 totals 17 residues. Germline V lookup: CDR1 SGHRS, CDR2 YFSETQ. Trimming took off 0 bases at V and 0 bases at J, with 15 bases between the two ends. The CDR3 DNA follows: TGCGCCAGCAGCTTGGGAGGAGGGGGGGTTTTGAACACTGAAGCTTTCTTT. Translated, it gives CASSLGGGGVLNTEAFF.

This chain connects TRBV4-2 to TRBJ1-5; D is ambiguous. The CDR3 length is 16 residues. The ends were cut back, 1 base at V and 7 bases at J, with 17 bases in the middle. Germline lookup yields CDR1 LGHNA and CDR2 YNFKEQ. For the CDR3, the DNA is TGTGCCAGCAGCCAAGGTCCCGAGGAGTTAGGACAGCCCCAGCATTTT. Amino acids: CASSQGPEELGQPQHF.

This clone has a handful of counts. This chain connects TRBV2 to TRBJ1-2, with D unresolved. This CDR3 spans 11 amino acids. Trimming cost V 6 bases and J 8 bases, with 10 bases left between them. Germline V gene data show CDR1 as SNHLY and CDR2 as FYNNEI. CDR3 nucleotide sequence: TGTGCCAGCAGATCGGGGTGGGGCTACACCTTC. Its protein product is CASRSGWGYTF.